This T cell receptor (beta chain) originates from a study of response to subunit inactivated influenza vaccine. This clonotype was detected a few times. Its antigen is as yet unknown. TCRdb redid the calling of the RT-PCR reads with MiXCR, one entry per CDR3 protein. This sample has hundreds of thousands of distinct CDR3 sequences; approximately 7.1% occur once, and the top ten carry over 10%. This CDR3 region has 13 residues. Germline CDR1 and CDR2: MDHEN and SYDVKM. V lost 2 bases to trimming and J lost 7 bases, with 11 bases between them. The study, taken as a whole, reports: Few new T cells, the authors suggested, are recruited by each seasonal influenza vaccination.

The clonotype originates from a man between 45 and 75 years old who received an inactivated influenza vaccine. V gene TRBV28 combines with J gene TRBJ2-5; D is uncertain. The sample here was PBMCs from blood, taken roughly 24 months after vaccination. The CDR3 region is CASSLGILGTQYF. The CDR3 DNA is TGTGCCAGCAGTTTAGGGATTTTAGGGACCCAGTACTTC.